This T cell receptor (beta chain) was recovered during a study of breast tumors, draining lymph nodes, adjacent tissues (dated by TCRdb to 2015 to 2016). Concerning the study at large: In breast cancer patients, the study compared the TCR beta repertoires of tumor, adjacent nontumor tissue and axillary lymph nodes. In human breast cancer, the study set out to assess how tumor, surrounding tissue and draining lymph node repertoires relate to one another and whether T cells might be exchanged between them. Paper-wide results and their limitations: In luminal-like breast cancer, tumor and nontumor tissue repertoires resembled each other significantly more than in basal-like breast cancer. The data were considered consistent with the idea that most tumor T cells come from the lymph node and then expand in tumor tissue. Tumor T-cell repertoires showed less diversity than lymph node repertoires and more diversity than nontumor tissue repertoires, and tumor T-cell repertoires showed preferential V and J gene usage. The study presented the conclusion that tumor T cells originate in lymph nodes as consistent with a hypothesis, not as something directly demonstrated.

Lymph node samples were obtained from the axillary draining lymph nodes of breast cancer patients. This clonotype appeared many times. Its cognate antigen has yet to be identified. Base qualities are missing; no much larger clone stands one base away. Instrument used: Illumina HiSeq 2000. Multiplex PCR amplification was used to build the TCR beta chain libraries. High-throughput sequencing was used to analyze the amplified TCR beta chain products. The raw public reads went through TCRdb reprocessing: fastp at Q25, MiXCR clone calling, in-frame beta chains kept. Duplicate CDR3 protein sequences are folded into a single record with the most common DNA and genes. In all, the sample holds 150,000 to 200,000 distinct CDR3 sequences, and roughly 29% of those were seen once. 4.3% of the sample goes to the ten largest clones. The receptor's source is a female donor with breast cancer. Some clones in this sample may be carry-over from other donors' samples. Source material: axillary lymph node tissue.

The CDR3 amino acid sequence is: CASRSRRAGSSYNSPLHF. The DNA sequence is given as TGTGCCAGCAGATCTAGACGGGCGGGAAGCTCCTATAATTCACCCCTCCACTTT. Recombination joined TRBV27 with TRBJ1-6, with the D segment identity uncertain. Including the terminal cysteine and phenylalanine, the CDR3 comprises 18 residues. Only the CDR3 portion is preserved as DNA: 54 bases, with reading frame beginning at the first base. The CDR1 and CDR2 encoded by the germline V gene (reference sequence) are MNHEY and SMNVEV. V and J lose 6 bases and 0 bases, and a span of 18 bases separates them.